The 26 T cell receptor beta chains given below trace back to one sample, sequenced in a study of radiation and T cells in renal cell carcinoma. Specified time point: baseline pretreatment blood. Regarding treatment: 15 Gy SBRT to primary tumor, nephrectomy 4 weeks later. Data came from immunoSEQ multiplex PCR; TCRdb stores just in-frame clones and leaves some out. Found here are 100,000 to 150,000 clones, approximately 78% of them singletons; the top ten hold approximately 3%. Sequences were derived from blood, sampled from a patient whose treatment included radiotherapy and nephrectomy. These TCRs come from a woman in her sixties or seventies with renal cell carcinoma.

A note on this clone: One end of the junction does not line up with germline, which may come from a read error. V gene TRBV5-4 combines with J gene TRBJ2-6; D is possibly TRBD1 (6 bases). CDR3 length: 15 amino acids. Germline-derived CDR1 and CDR2 are SGHNT and YYREEE (reference sequence). CDR3 loop: CASSQGGSGANVLTF. The CDR3 DNA sequence: TGCGCCAGCAGCCAAGGGGGATCTGGGGCCAACGTCCTGACTTTC.

This clone was counted only a few times. V gene TRBV6-1 combines with J gene TRBJ1-1; D gene uncertain. Germline CDR1 and CDR2: MNHNS and SASEGT. Trimming cost V 1 base and J 2 bases, with 8 bases left between them. The CDR3 runs 14 residues. For the CDR3, the DNA is TGTGCCAGCAGTGAAGTAGTGGCTAACACTGAAGCTTTCTTT. This translates into CASSEVVANTEAFF.

This rearrangement joins TRBV21-1 to TRBJ1-1; TRBD1 is the table's D call and was not checked against the DNA. TRBV21-1 is an annotated pseudogene. The CDR3 runs 16 residues. The chain's CDR3 is CASSKSMGQGDTEAFF. In nucleotides, the CDR3 is TGTGCCAGCAGCAAATCGATGGGACAGGGGGACACTGAAGCTTTCTTT.

The chain employs TRBV27 and TRBJ1-2, with 8 bases fitting TRBD1. CDR1 MNHEY and CDR2 SMNVEV come from the germline V gene (reference sequence). This CDR3 spans 15 amino acids. The V gene end was trimmed by 10 bases and the J gene end by 4 bases; junction bases not matched to a gene: 14. The CDR3 region has the DNA TGTGCCACCTACGGACAGGGACTTCTAGTCTATGGCTACACCTTC. Its protein is CATYGQGLLVYGYTF.

This chain links TRBV19 with TRBJ2-7; no definite D call. This CDR3 is 15 amino acids long. Trimming took off 0 bases at V and 1 base at J, with 10 bases between the two ends. Germline assignment: CDR1 LNHDA and CDR2 SQIVND (reference sequence). The CDR3 protein is CASSIEGRRSYEQYF. DNA of the CDR3: TGTGCCAGTAGTATAGAGGGTCGGCGGTCCTACGAGCAGTACTTC.

The genes are TRBV14 and TRBJ2-1; TRBD1 agrees at 7 bases. This CDR3 has 21 amino acids. Germline V gives CDR1 SGHDN, CDR2 FVKESK. V dropped 2 bases and J dropped 4; count of bases not matched to a gene: 23. The CDR3 DNA is TGTGCCAGCAGCCAATCGAGAGCATCTGATCTACCGGGACAGATATACAATGAGCAGTTCTTC. Translating gives CASSQSRASDLPGQIYNEQFF.

The chain couples TRBV28 to TRBJ1-6; 11 nucleotides line up with TRBD1. The germline gives CDR1 MDHEN, CDR2 SYDVKM. Trimming removed 3 bases from V and 10 bases from J; junction bases left unmatched: 14. The CDR3 length is 18 residues. CDR3 sequence: CASSLIFGQGAGGSPLHF. The CDR3 DNA sequence: TGTGCCAGCAGTTTGATCTTTGGACAGGGGGCGGGAGGGTCACCCCTCCACTTT.

The V gene is TRBV5-8, the J gene TRBJ1-5; no clear D gene. Germline V gene data show CDR1 as SGHTS and CDR2 as YDEGEE. This CDR3 has 16 amino acids. Trimming left V 3 bases short and J 1 base short, with 14 bases between. The CDR3 protein is CASSSRGGWSNQPQHF. CDR3 nucleotides: TGTGCCAGCAGCTCGCGGGGAGGATGGAGCAATCAGCCCCAGCATTTT.

The chain carries TRBV28 and TRBJ2-7, with 8 positions matching TRBD1. The CDR3 sequence is 16 residues long. V trimming: 5 bases; J trimming: 0 bases; junction bases outside the gene matches: 9. Germline CDR1 and CDR2: MDHEN and SYDVKM. CDR3 sequence reads: CASSLTTGDPSYEQYF. The CDR3 DNA follows: TGTGCCAGCAGTCTGACGACAGGGGATCCCTCCTACGAGCAGTACTTC.

V usage is TRBV7-2 and J usage is TRBJ2-1; 8 nucleotides match TRBD1. The V segment lost 2 bases and the J segment 7 bases; nucleotides outside the gene matches: 7. Germline V lookup: CDR1 SGHTA, CDR2 FQGNSA. The CDR3 spans 15 residues. CDR3 nucleotide sequence: TGTGCCAGCAGCTTACCGAGACAGGGGAGGAATGAGCAGTTCTTC. Translation: CASSLPRQGRNEQFF.

A remark on this clone: The same CDR3 arises from other DNA sequences in this sample as well. The V and J genes are TRBV29-1 and TRBJ1-4; tentatively, D is TRBD1 (6 bases). Trimming removed 6 bases from V and 3 bases from J, with 11 bases in between. Germline V gene lookup returns CDR1 SQVTM and CDR2 ANQGSEA. This CDR3 spans 13 amino acids. The CDR3 here is CSVAGDPNEKLFF. CDR3 sequence (DNA): TGCAGCGTGGCAGGGGATCCTAATGAAAAACTGTTTTTT.

This rearrangement joins TRBV19 to TRBJ2-6; D unresolved. V lost 0 bases and J lost 0, with 12 bases in between. The length of the CDR3 is 18 residues. CDR1 and CDR2 from the germline V gene are LNHDA and SQIVND (reference sequence). The CDR3 reads CASSIDLIRTSGANVLTF. The CDR3 DNA sequence: TGTGCCAGTAGTATAGATCTAATTAGAACCTCTGGGGCCAACGTCCTGACTTTC.

The chain links TRBV7-3 to TRBJ1-6; possibly TRBD1 for D (6 bases). V shed 5 bases and J shed 5 bases, with 19 bases lying between them. Germline V gene lookup returns CDR1 SGHTA and CDR2 FQGTGA. This CDR3 is 17 amino acids long. For the CDR3, the DNA is TGTGCCAGCAGCCTACGACGGGGGGCTACCCATAATTCACCCCTCCACTTT. This sequence encodes CASSLRRGATHNSPLHF.

The rearrangement uses TRBV28 and TRBJ2-7; TRBD1 matches at 7 bases. Looked up from germline, CDR1 is MDHEN and CDR2 is SYDVKM. This CDR3 is 15 amino acids long. With 5 bases clipped from V and 4 bases from J, the junction kept 11 bases outside the gene matches. The CDR3 spells CASSPRPQGRYEQYF. The CDR3 DNA is TGTGCCAGCAGTCCGCGCCCACAGGGGAGATACGAGCAGTACTTC.

The chain has TRBV6-1 and TRBJ2-7; D possibly corresponds to TRBD2 (7 bases). The germline V gene encodes CDR1 MNHNS and CDR2 SASEGT. The CDR3 is made up of 15 amino acids. V was trimmed by 3 bases and J by 3 bases, leaving 15 bases between them. Here the CDR3 reads CASSEFGGALYEQYF. The CDR3 DNA reads as TGTGCCAGCAGTGAGTTTGGGGGGGCTCTCTACGAGCAGTACTTC.

This sequence joins TRBV13 and TRBJ2-7; 8 bases are a match to TRBD2. This CDR3 region has 15 residues. V lost 5 bases and J lost 4; bases outside the gene matches: 10. Germline CDR1 is PRHDT and CDR2 is FYEKMQ (reference sequence). CDR3 residues: CASSPPGLGSYEQYF. CDR3 DNA sequence: TGTGCCAGCAGCCCACCGGGACTAGGTTCGTACGAGCAGTACTTC. The entire variable domain, with the rest obtained from reference TRBV13 and TRBJ2-7, is as follows: AAGVIQSPRHLIKEKRETATLKCYPIPRHDTVYWYQQGPGQDPQFLISFYEKMQSDKGSIPDRFSAQQFSDYHSELNMSSLELGDSALYFCASSPPGLGSYEQYFGPGTRLTVT.

In DNA, the CDR3 is TGTGCCAGCAGCGGGCCCGAGACAGGGGGCTTCAATGAGCAGTTCTTC. This translates into CASSGPETGGFNEQFF. This rearrangement joins TRBV9 to TRBJ2-1, with TRBD1 matching over 10 bases. The CDR3 length is 16 residues. Losses at the gene ends were 3 bases for V and 6 bases for J; bases not matched to a gene: 9. Germline V gene sequence: CDR1 SGDLS, CDR2 YYNGEE.

The gene calls are TRBV6-1 and TRBJ1-5; D may be TRBD1 (5 bases). Trimming shortened V by 1 base and J by 1 base, and 8 bases separated the two germline ends. The length of the CDR3 is 15 residues. Per germline, CDR1 MNHNS and CDR2 SASEGT. CDR3 bases: TGTGCCAGCAGTGAAGTATGGGGGAGCAATCAGCCCCAGCATTTT. Amino acid sequence: CASSEVWGSNQPQHF.

This chain uses TRBV7-9 with TRBJ1-1; D might be TRBD1 (6 bases). Germline V gene sequence: CDR1 SEHNR, CDR2 FQNEAQ (reference sequence). V was clipped by 4 bases and J by 4 bases, with 13 bases between them. The CDR3 consists of 14 residues. Here the CDR3 reads CASSSQMGATEAFF. CDR3 in DNA: TGTGCCAGCAGCTCCCAAATGGGGGCCACTGAAGCTTTCTTT.

This chain uses TRBV5-5 with TRBJ2-1; the D gene is possibly TRBD1 (6 bases). Trimming cost V 4 bases and J 5 bases, with 22 bases left between them. The CDR3 is 17 amino acids. Germline assignment: CDR1 SGHKS and CDR2 YYEKEE (reference sequence). The CDR3 protein is CASSPRPGLQGNNEQFF. The CDR3 DNA reads TGTGCCAGCAGCCCACGACCCGGACTTCAGGGGAACAATGAGCAGTTCTTC.

The chain employs TRBV11-2 and TRBJ2-1; TRBD2 agrees at 11 bases. The CDR3 sequence is 17 residues long. Germline lookup yields CDR1 SGHAT and CDR2 FQNNGV. Unmatched junction bases numbered 6, after V lost 5 bases and J lost 0 bases. CDR3 protein: CASSGGLAGSSYNEQFF. The CDR3 DNA sequence: TGTGCCAGCAGCGGAGGACTAGCGGGCAGCTCCTACAATGAGCAGTTCTTC.

The chain carries TRBV30 and TRBJ2-3, with 7 bases that match TRBD2. With V trimmed by 0 bases and J by 2 bases, 8 bases remained unmatched. This CDR3 comprises 16 residues. Germline V gene sequence: CDR1 GTSNPN, CDR2 SVGIG (reference sequence). CDR3: CAWSVGAGALTDTQYF. DNA of the CDR3: TGTGCCTGGAGTGTTGGGGCGGGAGCCCTCACAGATACGCAGTATTTT.

This clone was counted a single time. The gene calls are TRBV2 and TRBJ2-7; a possible D gene is TRBD1 (6 bases). Trimming stripped 4 bases from V and 2 bases from J, with 9 bases between. The CDR3 runs to 13 residues. CDR1 SNHLY and CDR2 FYNNEI come from the germline V gene. CDR3 residues: CASSGGQPYEQYF. In DNA form, the CDR3 reads TGTGCCAGCAGTGGTGGACAGCCCTACGAGCAGTACTTC.

The CDR3 bases are TGTGCCAGCAGTTTTACAGACAGGGGGTGGTATAGCAATCAGCCCCAGCATTTT. Its protein is CASSFTDRGWYSNQPQHF. The chain employs TRBV28 and TRBJ1-5; the match to TRBD1 covers 9 bases. Trimming removed 3 bases from V and 0 bases from J; junction bases left unmatched: 9. This CDR3 contains 18 residues. Germline V gene lookup returns CDR1 MDHEN and CDR2 SYDVKM.

The CDR3 spells CASTLQGGAHTEAFF. In DNA form, the CDR3 reads TGTGCCAGCACTCTCCAGGGGGGGGCTCACACTGAAGCTTTCTTT. V is TRBV6-1 and J is TRBJ1-1, with TRBD1 matching 7 bases. Germline V lookup: CDR1 MNHNS, CDR2 SASEGT. The CDR3 sequence is 15 residues long. Trimming removed 7 bases from V and 3 bases from J; junction bases left unmatched: 11.

The V call is TRBV6-1, the J call TRBJ2-7, with D hard to call. V was shortened by 1 base and J by 2 bases, with 9 bases between the two germline ends. The germline CDR1 and CDR2 sequences are MNHNS and SASEGT. This CDR3 region has 14 residues. CDR3 in amino acids: CASSEVRRAYEQYF. CDR3 nucleotide sequence: TGTGCCAGCAGTGAAGTAAGAAGGGCCTACGAGCAGTACTTC.